The present T cell receptor (beta chain) was sequenced within a study of early T cells in non-severe SARS-CoV-2 infection (TCRdb year 2021). Notes on the research overall: TCR sequencing used bulk RNA from unsorted whole blood, so alpha and beta chains could not be paired. Here is what the overall study found, with its caveats: VDJdb matching was skewed toward anti-spike CD8 responses and likely underestimated virus-specific expansions, missing private and CD4 specificities.

This was a case-control study nested in a cohort of healthcare workers in London, UK, who had nasopharyngeal swab PCR tests and blood samples taken every week. Healthcare workers were recruited during the week of the UK lockdown, between 23 and 31 March 2020, and followed weekly for up to roughly 15 weeks. The library was produced with 5' RACE. Sequencing was performed on a NextSeq 500. The TCR library protocol attached unique molecular identifiers to individual cDNA molecules to correct for sequencing error and PCR bias. Sequencing covered both TCR alpha and beta chains, and within each sample the abundances of alpha and beta sequences were tightly co-correlated. The original pipeline was this. Decombinator V4 was used to annotate TCR sequences for V gene, J gene and CDR3. TCRs were defined as expanded if a significant change between any two time points was detected under a Poisson model with p below 0.0001. TCR abundances were normalised to the total number of TCRs sequenced per sample and were expressed as counts per million. MAIT TCRs were defined by TRAV1-2 paired with TRAJ12, TRAJ20 or TRAJ33, and iNKT TCRs by TRAV10 paired with TRAJ18. VDJdb, accessed on 1 November 2021, was searched for TCRs annotated for CMV, EBV and SARS-CoV-2, and TCRs annotated for more than one antigen were excluded. TCRdb reprocessed the public reads (quality trimming at Q25 with fastp, clone calling with MiXCR) and kept in-frame beta chains. For every CDR3 protein sequence, its rows merge into one entry that carries the most common genes and DNA. The V and J calls and clone size come from TCRdb's table, not from the authors' own analysis. The sample contains more than 45,000 distinct CDR3 sequences, under 10% of them found a single time. Approximately 3.1% of the sample lies in the top ten.

To note about this clonotype: Its cognate antigen has yet to be identified. Base qualities are missing; no much larger clone stands one base away.

The germline V gene (reference sequence) provides CDR1 MNHNY and CDR2 SVGAGI. Taken from cysteine to phenylalanine, the CDR3 has 21 residues. The CDR3 DNA has 63 bases and is translated from base 1. Germline trimming amounts to 4 bases on V and 5 bases on J, with 23 as the count of junction bases outside the gene matches. This receptor was taken from an adult who was a healthcare worker with PCR-confirmed SARS-CoV-2 infection or an uninfected control (not recorded which). The sample comprised whole blood. The rearrangement joined TRBV6-6 to TRBJ2-1; TRBD2 aligns with 10 central bases. In nucleotide form, the sequence is TGTGCCAGCAGTTGGGGATTGACTAGCGGGTCCCAACCCAGAAGAAACAATGAGCAGTTCTTC. It codes for CASSWGLTSGSQPRRNNEQFF.